The rows below give T cell receptor beta chains drawn from one sample of a study of blood T cell repertoires in COVID-19. The data were produced by immunoSEQ multiplex PCR, yet TCRdb's version contains in-frame clones alone and is incomplete. The repertoire includes 250,000 to 350,000 clones, around 87% of them detected once, and 2% to 3% sits in the top ten. The sample was peripheral blood. These receptors originate from a young man with active or convalescent COVID-19. Both conserved end residues are trimmed from each CDR3.

V: TRBV28
J: TRBJ2-1
length: 14
CDR3: ASSLRGIADDNEQF

V: TRBV6-5
J: TRBJ2-3
length: 12
CDR3: ASRKQGSTDTQY

V: TRBV21-1
J: TRBJ1-1
length: 15
CDR3: ASSTSQDLGRSTEAF

V: TRBV11-3
J: TRBJ2-3
length: 14
CDR3: ASSPGVAGEADTQY

V: TRBV18
J: TRBJ1-1
length: 12
CDR3: ASSATGAYTEAF

V: TRBV7-9
J: TRBJ2-7
length: 13
CDR3: ASSPASGGLYEQY

V: TRBV27
J: TRBJ1-2
length: 9
CDR3: ASRTATGYT

V: TRBV5-1
J: TRBJ1-1
length: 15
CDR3: ASSFWGQSERGTEAF

V: TRBV13
J: TRBJ2-5
length: 15
CDR3: ASSELPGTGSGETQY

V: TRBV3-1/TRBV3-2
J: TRBJ1-1
length: 10
CDR3: ASSPLTGKAF

V: TRBV7-9
J: TRBJ1-1
length: 12
CDR3: ASSSSTQNTEAF

V: TRBV19
J: TRBJ1-5
length: 13
CDR3: ASSIPDRGSQPQH

V: TRBV27
J: TRBJ2-1
length: 13
CDR3: ASSPGSMGVGEQF

V: TRBV7-9
J: TRBJ1-2
length: 14
CDR3: ASSSTGTGGPYGYT

V: TRBV5-1
J: TRBJ1-2
length: 12
CDR3: ASSRGLGSYGYT